The rows below give T cell receptor beta chains drawn from one sample of a study of T cells in Graves' hyperthyroidism and ophthalmopathy. MiXCR was run by TCRdb on the multiplex PCR reads, yielding one entry per CDR3 protein. The data contain over 500,000 distinct CDR3 sequences, roughly 15% of them singletons. Material for sequencing was blood. These receptors originate from a woman aged 40 to 50 with Graves' hyperthyroidism. The CDR3 runs from the conserved cysteine through the conserved F or W. The order of the fields is clone size, CDR3 length, V gene, J gene, D gene, CDR3 DNA, CDR3 protein. D genes are given only for firm matches. Rows may omit the clone size; those that give it use once, few, many or a size class.

size: NA
length: 13
V: TRBV7-9
J: TRBJ1-2
D: NA
DNA: TGTGCCAGCAACCCCGGACGGATCTATGGCTACACCTTC
CDR3: CASNPGRIYGYTF

size: NA
length: 15
V: TRBV7-3
J: TRBJ2-1
D: TRBD2
DNA: TGTGCCAGCAGCCGCGGGGCGGGAGGGTACAATGAGCAGTTCTTC
CDR3: CASSRGAGGYNEQFF

size: many
length: 16
V: TRBV7-9
J: TRBJ2-3
D: NA
DNA: TGTGCCAGCAGCTTAGCGGTGAGGATCGCCGCAGATACGCAGTATTTT
CDR3: CASSLAVRIAADTQYF

size: many
length: 15
V: TRBV30
J: TRBJ1-5
D: NA
DNA: TGTGCCTGGAGCCCGGGGGGGTCTAGCAATCAGCCCCAGCATTTT
CDR3: CAWSPGGSSNQPQHF

size: many
length: 14
V: TRBV5-5
J: TRBJ2-7
D: TRBD1
DNA: TGTGCCAGCAGCTCAACGCAGGGGGCCCACGAGCAGTACTTC
CDR3: CASSSTQGAHEQYF

size: many
length: 14
V: TRBV6-2/TRBV6-3
J: TRBJ2-3
D: NA
DNA: TGTGCCAGCAGTTACTCCGGCGGGATAAATACGCAGTATTTT
CDR3: CASSYSGGINTQYF

size: many
length: 15
V: TRBV7-2
J: TRBJ1-6
D: NA
DNA: TGTGCCAGCAGCTTAGATCGGCAGGGGAGGTCACCCCTCCACTTT
CDR3: CASSLDRQGRSPLHF

size: many
length: 12
V: TRBV27
J: TRBJ2-3
D: NA
DNA: TGTGCCAGCAGCTCAGCCCCAGATACGCAGTATTTT
CDR3: CASSSAPDTQYF

size: NA
length: 13
V: TRBV18
J: TRBJ2-3
D: NA
DNA: TGTGCCAGCTCACCAAGTACGACAGATACGCAGTATTTT
CDR3: CASSPSTTDTQYF

size: many
length: 15
V: TRBV5-1
J: TRBJ2-2
D: NA
DNA: TGCGCCAGCAGCCAGGGTCTTCCGAACACCGGGGAGCTGTTTTTT
CDR3: CASSQGLPNTGELFF

size: many
length: 15
V: TRBV2
J: TRBJ2-3
D: NA
DNA: TGTGCCAGCAGTGAAGGGTTAGCGGGCACAGATACGCAGTATTTT
CDR3: CASSEGLAGTDTQYF

size: NA
length: 12
V: TRBV5-4
J: TRBJ2-7
D: NA
DNA: TGTGCCAGCAGCGTACAAGACTACGAGCAGTACTTC
CDR3: CASSVQDYEQYF

size: few
length: 16
V: TRBV24-1
J: TRBJ1-5
D: TRBD1
DNA: TGTGCCACCAGTGATCAGCGGACAGGGGGGAATCAGCCCCAGCATTTT
CDR3: CATSDQRTGGNQPQHF

size: NA
length: 13
V: TRBV27
J: TRBJ2-7
D: NA
DNA: TGTGCCAGCACCTGGGCTGGGGGCTACGAGCAGTACTTC
CDR3: CASTWAGGYEQYF

size: many
length: 14
V: TRBV28
J: TRBJ1-6
D: TRBD1
DNA: TGTGCCAGCAGGACAGGGGGAGAGAATTCACCCCTCCACTTT
CDR3: CASRTGGENSPLHF

size: many
length: 12
V: TRBV29-1
J: TRBJ2-7
D: TRBD2
DNA: TGCAGCGTAGAGGACGGACTAGACGAGCAGTACTTC
CDR3: CSVEDGLDEQYF

size: NA
length: 14
V: TRBV19
J: TRBJ2-3
D: NA
DNA: TGTGCCAGTAGTATCAGGACTAGCACAGATACGCAGTATTTT
CDR3: CASSIRTSTDTQYF

size: many
length: 13
V: TRBV7-9
J: TRBJ2-5
D: NA
DNA: TGTGCCAGCAGCTTCGCAGTCCAAGAGACCCAGTACTTC
CDR3: CASSFAVQETQYF

size: many
length: 15
V: TRBV7-6
J: TRBJ1-2
D: TRBD1
DNA: TGTGCCAGCAGCCAAGGACAGGGGGTGGACTATGGCTACACCTTC
CDR3: CASSQGQGVDYGYTF

size: many
length: 14
V: TRBV5-1
J: TRBJ2-1
D: TRBD2
DNA: TGCGCCAGCAGCTGGACTAGCGGCAACAATGAGCAGTTCTTC
CDR3: CASSWTSGNNEQFF

size: many
length: 12
V: TRBV20-1
J: TRBJ2-7
D: NA
DNA: TGCAGTGCTAGTACCAGGGCGGTTGAGCAGTACTTC
CDR3: CSASTRAVEQYF

size: few
length: 17
V: TRBV7-9
J: TRBJ2-6
D: NA
DNA: TGTGCCAGCAGCTTAGGAGACGAGTTTGAGGGGGCCAACGTCCTGACTTTC
CDR3: CASSLGDEFEGANVLTF

size: NA
length: 17
V: TRBV18
J: TRBJ2-2
D: NA
DNA: TGTGCCAGCTCAGCCTTACAGGGGAGGCTCATCACCGGGGAGCTGTTTTTT
CDR3: CASSALQGRLITGELFF

size: NA
length: 16
V: TRBV15
J: TRBJ1-3
D: NA
DNA: TGTGCCACCAGCAGAGGGACGGTTCCCTCTGGAAACACCATATATTTT
CDR3: CATSRGTVPSGNTIYF

size: NA
length: 13
V: TRBV10-1
J: TRBJ2-2
D: NA
DNA: TGCGCCAGCAGTGGGACAATGACCGGGGAGCTGTTTTTT
CDR3: CASSGTMTGELFF

size: few
length: 12
V: TRBV19
J: TRBJ2-2
D: NA
DNA: TGTGCCAGTATGAGGGACACCGGGGAGCTGTTTTTT
CDR3: CASMRDTGELFF

size: many
length: 14
V: TRBV27
J: TRBJ2-1
D: TRBD2
DNA: TGTGCCAGCAGCTTGCTAGCGGGAGAAGGTGAGCAGTTCTTC
CDR3: CASSLLAGEGEQFF

size: NA
length: 15
V: TRBV5-6
J: TRBJ1-3
D: NA
DNA: TGTGCCAGCAGCTCCCCCCGGAAGGATGGAAACACCATATATTTT
CDR3: CASSSPRKDGNTIYF

size: many
length: 14
V: TRBV5-1
J: TRBJ1-1
D: NA
DNA: TGCGCCAGCAGCTTGGCAGACAGGTACACTGAAGCTTTCTTT
CDR3: CASSLADRYTEAFF

size: NA
length: 16
V: TRBV11-3
J: TRBJ2-3
D: TRBD1
DNA: TGTGGCAGCAGCATTGGACAGGGTGGTGGTACAGATACGCAGTATTTT
CDR3: CGSSIGQGGGTDTQYF

size: many
length: 15
V: TRBV7-9
J: TRBJ2-1
D: NA
DNA: TGTGCCAGCAGCTTAGCCCTCACGGGGGCTGATGAGCAGTTCTTC
CDR3: CASSLALTGADEQFF

size: many
length: 15
V: TRBV10-2
J: TRBJ2-5
D: TRBD2
DNA: TGCGCCAGCTCGACTAGCGGGAGGGCCGGGGAGACCCAGTACTTC
CDR3: CASSTSGRAGETQYF

size: NA
length: 17
V: TRBV29-1
J: TRBJ1-1
D: TRBD1
DNA: TGCAGCGCCAAACTCGGGACAGGGGGTGCGTGGAACACTGAAGCTTTCTTT
CDR3: CSAKLGTGGAWNTEAFF

size: many
length: 12
V: TRBV20-1
J: TRBJ1-4
D: NA
DNA: TGCAGTGCCCAGGGTCATCTTGAAAAACTGTTTTTT
CDR3: CSAQGHLEKLFF

size: many
length: 14
V: TRBV12-3/TRBV12-4
J: TRBJ2-2
D: TRBD1
DNA: TGTGCCAGCAGCTACAACAGGGGGCCCGGGGAGCTGTTTTTT
CDR3: CASSYNRGPGELFF

size: NA
length: 17
V: TRBV2
J: TRBJ1-1
D: TRBD1
DNA: TGTGCCAGCAGCGGGGGACAGGGTAGCCCCATTAGCACTGAAGCTTTCTTT
CDR3: CASSGGQGSPISTEAFF

size: many
length: 14
V: TRBV5-1
J: TRBJ1-2
D: NA
DNA: TGCGCCAGCAGCTTGGGGGGCGATAACTATGGCTACACCTTC
CDR3: CASSLGGDNYGYTF

size: NA
length: 14
V: TRBV15
J: TRBJ2-5
D: NA
DNA: TGTGCCACCAGCAGAGAGAAGGGGCAGGAGACCCAGTACTTC
CDR3: CATSREKGQETQYF

size: NA
length: 15
V: TRBV11-2
J: TRBJ2-6
D: NA
DNA: TGTGCCAGCAGCTTCCAGGGAGTGCCGGCCAACGTCCTGACTTTC
CDR3: CASSFQGVPANVLTF

size: many
length: 16
V: TRBV2
J: TRBJ2-1
D: NA
DNA: TGTGCCAGCAGCGGGACAAGCCGTAGCTCCTACAATGAGCAGTTCTTC
CDR3: CASSGTSRSSYNEQFF

size: NA
length: 14
V: TRBV19
J: TRBJ2-1
D: NA
DNA: TGTGCCAGTAGTATGCCGTCGAGGTACAATGAGCAGTTCTTC
CDR3: CASSMPSRYNEQFF

size: few
length: 12
V: TRBV6-1
J: TRBJ1-1
D: NA
DNA: TGTGCCAGCAGTAGGGACGGCACTGAAGCTTTCTTT
CDR3: CASSRDGTEAFF

size: many
length: 13
V: TRBV5-1
J: TRBJ2-5
D: TRBD1
DNA: TGCGCCAGCAGCTGGGGACAGGAAGAGACCCAGTACTTC
CDR3: CASSWGQEETQYF

size: NA
length: 14
V: TRBV27
J: TRBJ2-5
D: NA
DNA: TGTGCCAGCACGGCTCACGAGGGCGCAGAGACCCAGTACTTC
CDR3: CASTAHEGAETQYF

size: NA
length: 14
V: TRBV12-3/TRBV12-4
J: TRBJ2-7
D: TRBD2
DNA: TGTGCCAGCAGCGATACAGCGGGAGTTCACGAGCAGTACTTC
CDR3: CASSDTAGVHEQYF

size: NA
length: 14
V: TRBV9
J: TRBJ2-3
D: NA
DNA: TGTGCCAGCAGCGTAGGGGCGGGACCAGATACGCAGTATTTT
CDR3: CASSVGAGPDTQYF

size: NA
length: 15
V: TRBV28
J: TRBJ1-3
D: TRBD1
DNA: TGTGCCAGCTCAGGGGGGGGGGGCTCTGGAAACACCATATATTTT
CDR3: CASSGGGGSGNTIYF